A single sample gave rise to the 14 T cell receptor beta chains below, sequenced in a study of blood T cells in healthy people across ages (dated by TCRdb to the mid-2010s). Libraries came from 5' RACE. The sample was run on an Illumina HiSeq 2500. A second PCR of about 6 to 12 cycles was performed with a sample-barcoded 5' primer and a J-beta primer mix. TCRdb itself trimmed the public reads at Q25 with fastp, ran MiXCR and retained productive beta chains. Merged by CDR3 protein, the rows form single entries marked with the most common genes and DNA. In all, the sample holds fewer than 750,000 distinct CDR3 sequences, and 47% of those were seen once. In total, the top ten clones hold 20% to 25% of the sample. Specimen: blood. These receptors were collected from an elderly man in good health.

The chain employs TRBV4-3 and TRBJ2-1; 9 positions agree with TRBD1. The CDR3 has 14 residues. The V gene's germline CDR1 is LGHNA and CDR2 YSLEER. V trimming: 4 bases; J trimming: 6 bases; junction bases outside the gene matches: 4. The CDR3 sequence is CASSLGTGSNEQFF. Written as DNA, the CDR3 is TGCGCCAGCAGCCTAGGGACAGGGTCCAATGAGCAGTTCTTC.

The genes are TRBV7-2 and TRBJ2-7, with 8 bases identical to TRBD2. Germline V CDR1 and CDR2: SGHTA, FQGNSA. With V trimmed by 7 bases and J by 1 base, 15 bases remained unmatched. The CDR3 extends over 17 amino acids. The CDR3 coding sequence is TGTGCCAGCACACCGACGGGACTAGGATCAGGGTCCTACGAGCAGTACTTC. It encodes CASTPTGLGSGSYEQYF.

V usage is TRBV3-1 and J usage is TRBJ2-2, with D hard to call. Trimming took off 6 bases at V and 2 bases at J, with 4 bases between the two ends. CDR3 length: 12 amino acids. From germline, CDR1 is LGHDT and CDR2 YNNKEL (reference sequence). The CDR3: CASRTNTGELFF. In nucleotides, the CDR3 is TGTGCCAGCAGAACAAACACCGGGGAGCTGTTTTTT.

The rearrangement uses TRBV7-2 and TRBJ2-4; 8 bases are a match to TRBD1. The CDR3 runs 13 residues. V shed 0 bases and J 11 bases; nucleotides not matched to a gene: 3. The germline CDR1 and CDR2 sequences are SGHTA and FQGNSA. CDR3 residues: CASSLAAGGVQYF. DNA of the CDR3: TGTGCCAGCAGCTTAGCTGCAGGGGGCGTTCAGTACTTC.

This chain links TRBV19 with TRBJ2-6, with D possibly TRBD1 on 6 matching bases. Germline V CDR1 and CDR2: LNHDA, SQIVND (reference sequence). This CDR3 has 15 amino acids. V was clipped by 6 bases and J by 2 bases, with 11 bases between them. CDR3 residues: CASRAQGPGANVLTF. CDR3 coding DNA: TGTGCCAGTAGGGCCCAGGGGCCTGGGGCCAACGTCCTGACTTTC.

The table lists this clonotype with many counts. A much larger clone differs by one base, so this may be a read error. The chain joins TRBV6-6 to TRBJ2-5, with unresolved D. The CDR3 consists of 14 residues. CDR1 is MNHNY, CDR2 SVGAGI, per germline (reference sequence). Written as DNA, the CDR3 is TGTGCCAGCAGTGACTCGAGAAGCCAAGAGACCCAGTACTTC. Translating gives CASSDSRSQETQYF.

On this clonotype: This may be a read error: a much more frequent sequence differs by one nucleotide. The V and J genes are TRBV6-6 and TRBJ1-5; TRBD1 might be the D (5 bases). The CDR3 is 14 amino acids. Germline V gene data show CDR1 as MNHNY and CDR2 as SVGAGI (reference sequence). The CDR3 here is CASSDSGTDQPQHF. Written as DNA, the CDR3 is TGTGCCAGCAGTGACTCAGGGACTGATCAGCCCCAGCATTTT.

This CDR3 is CASSATSGGNTQYF. The CDR3 DNA follows: TGTGCCAGCAGCGCGACTAGCGGGGGAAATACGCAGTATTTT. J is TRBJ2-3 and V is TRBV9; TRBD2 agrees at 12 bases. CDR1 is SGDLS and CDR2 is YYNGEE in the germline V gene. With 3 bases clipped from V and 7 bases from J, the junction kept 3 bases outside the gene matches. The CDR3 loop spans 14 amino acids.

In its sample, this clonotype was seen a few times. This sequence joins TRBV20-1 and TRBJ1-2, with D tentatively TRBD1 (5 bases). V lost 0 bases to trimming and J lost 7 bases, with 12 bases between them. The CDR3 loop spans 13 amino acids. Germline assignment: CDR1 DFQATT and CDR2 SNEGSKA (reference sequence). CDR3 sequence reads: CSARDTRDVGYTF. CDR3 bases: TGCAGTGCTAGAGATACCAGGGACGTTGGCTACACCTTC.

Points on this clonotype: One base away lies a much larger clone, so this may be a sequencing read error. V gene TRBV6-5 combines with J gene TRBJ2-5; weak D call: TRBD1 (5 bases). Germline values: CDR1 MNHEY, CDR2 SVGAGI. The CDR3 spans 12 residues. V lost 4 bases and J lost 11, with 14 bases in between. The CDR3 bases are TGTGCCAGCAGTTCCTTAGGGGTTGAGCAGTACTTC. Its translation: CASSSLGVEQYF.

CDR3 loop: CSAKGEGRTQYF. CDR3 DNA sequence: TGCAGTGCCAAAGGAGAAGGCAGGACCCAGTACTTC. The chain carries TRBV20-1 and TRBJ2-5; no clear D gene. The CDR3 length is 12 residues. Germline CDR1 DFQATT, CDR2 SNEGSKA (reference sequence). With 6 bases removed from V and 7 bases from J, the gap between germline ends came to 15 bases.

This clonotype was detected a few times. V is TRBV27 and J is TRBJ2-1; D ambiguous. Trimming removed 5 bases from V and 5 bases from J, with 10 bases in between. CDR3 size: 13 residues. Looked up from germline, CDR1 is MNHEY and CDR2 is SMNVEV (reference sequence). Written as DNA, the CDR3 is TGTGCCAGCAGTGGGCAGGTGGACAATGAGCAGTTCTTC. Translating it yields CASSGQVDNEQFF.

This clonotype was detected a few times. The CDR3: CASSPGTGNSGANVLTF. CDR3 DNA: TGTGCCAGCTCACCTGGGACAGGCAACTCTGGGGCCAACGTCCTGACTTTC. V and J are TRBV18 and TRBJ2-6; 8 positions match TRBD1. V shed 3 bases and J 0 bases; nucleotides not matched to a gene: 4. CDR3 length: 17 amino acids. CDR1 is KGHSH, CDR2 LQKENI, per germline.

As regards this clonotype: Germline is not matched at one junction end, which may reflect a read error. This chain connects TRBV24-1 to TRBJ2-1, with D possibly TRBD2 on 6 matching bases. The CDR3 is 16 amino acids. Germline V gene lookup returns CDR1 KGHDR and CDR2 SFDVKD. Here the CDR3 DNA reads TGTGCCACCAGTGATGGCCCCGGGGGTGCGTACAATGAGCAGGTCTTC. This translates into CATSDGPGGAYNEQVF.